This is a list of T cell receptor beta chains from one sample in a study of blood T cell repertoires in COVID-19. TCRdb keeps only in-frame clones here, not all; method: immunoSEQ multiplex PCR. The repertoire holds under 300,000 clones, 84% seen once, with 1.5% in the top ten. The sample taken for sequencing was peripheral blood. These receptors came from a woman in her forties who had recovered from COVID-19. The CDR3 runs from the conserved cysteine through the conserved F or W. The order of the fields is V gene, D gene, clone size, CDR3 length, J gene, CDR3 protein, CDR3 DNA. A D gene is named only where the DNA matches it firmly. Expanded clones are given a class, and other clones once, few, many or no size at all.

V: TRBV10-3; D: -; size: few; length: 14; J: TRBJ1-2; CDR3: CATSPRTGNYGYTF; DNA: TGTGCCACCTCGCCTCGGACGGGAAACTATGGCTACACCTTC
V: TRBV7-9; D: -; size: -; length: 16; J: TRBJ2-7; CDR3: CASSPRGARHGNEQYF; DNA: TGTGCCAGCAGCCCTCGGGGGGCCAGACATGGAAACGAGCAGTACTTC
V: TRBV15; D: -; size: -; length: 15; J: TRBJ1-5; CDR3: CATSRGELSNQPQHF; DNA: TGTGCCACCAGCAGAGGAGAGTTGAGCAATCAGCCCCAGCATTTT
V: TRBV19; D: -; size: few; length: 13; J: TRBJ1-1; CDR3: CATKTEKNTEAFF; DNA: TGTGCCACTAAGACAGAGAAGAACACTGAAGCTTTCTTT
V: TRBV7-9; D: -; size: -; length: 13; J: TRBJ1-4; CDR3: CASSLVSNEKLFF; DNA: TGTGCCAGCAGCTTAGTCTCTAATGAAAAACTGTTTTTT
V: TRBV2; D: -; size: -; length: 13; J: TRBJ2-5; CDR3: CARPGTRGETQYF; DNA: TGTGCCAGGCCCGGGACCCGGGGGGAGACCCAGTACTTC
V: TRBV7-3; D: TRBD2; size: -; length: 16; J: TRBJ2-1; CDR3: CASSLRLAGFYNEQFF; DNA: TGTGCCAGCAGCTTAAGACTAGCGGGGTTCTACAATGAGCAGTTCTTC
V: TRBV18; D: TRBD2; size: -; length: 20; J: TRBJ2-6; CDR3: CASSPPGQSGRLSGANVLTF; DNA: TGTGCCAGCTCACCACCGGGGCAAAGCGGGAGGCTCTCTGGGGCCAACGTCCTGACTTTC
V: TRBV11-1; D: TRBD2; size: -; length: 15; J: TRBJ2-2; CDR3: CASRRGGPNTGELFF; DNA: TGTGCCAGCAGGCGCGGGGGGCCGAACACCGGGGAGCTGTTTTTT
V: TRBV19; D: TRBD1; size: -; length: 14; J: TRBJ1-2; CDR3: CASSQPGTAYGYTF; DNA: TGTGCCAGTAGCCAACCCGGGACAGCTTATGGCTACACCTTC
V: TRBV5-4; D: -; size: -; length: 15; J: TRBJ2-7; CDR3: CASSLEATVGYEQYF; DNA: TGTGCCAGCAGCTTGGAGGCGACAGTGGGTTACGAGCAGTACTTC
V: TRBV15; D: -; size: -; length: 14; J: TRBJ1-5; CDR3: CATSREGSGESQHF; DNA: TGTGCCACCAGCAGAGAGGGTTCGGGGGAATCCCAGCATTTT
V: TRBV12-3/TRBV12-4; D: -; size: once; length: 11; J: TRBJ2-1; CDR3: CASSPFNEQFF; DNA: TGTGCCAGCAGTCCCTTCAATGAGCAGTTCTTC
V: TRBV9; D: TRBD2; size: -; length: 16; J: TRBJ2-1; CDR3: CASSLRGLAGFNEQFF; DNA: TGTGCCAGCAGCCTCAGGGGACTAGCGGGGTTCAATGAGCAGTTCTTC
V: TRBV9; D: -; size: -; length: 17; J: TRBJ2-2; CDR3: CASSVLSRGAGTGELFF; DNA: TGTGCCAGCAGCGTCCTCTCCCGAGGGGCGGGGACCGGGGAGCTGTTTTTT
V: TRBV7-9; D: TRBD1; size: -; length: 14; J: TRBJ1-1; CDR3: CASSSQGGSTEAFF; DNA: TGTGCCAGCAGCTCGCAGGGGGGAAGCACTGAAGCTTTCTTT
V: TRBV28; D: TRBD2; size: -; length: 15; J: TRBJ2-1; CDR3: CASTLPGLAGNEQFF; DNA: TGTGCCAGCACCTTACCGGGACTAGCGGGAAATGAGCAGTTCTTC
V: TRBV12-2; D: -; size: once; length: 16; J: TRBJ1-2; CDR3: CASRLAHLKRDYGYTF; DNA: TGTGCAAGTCGCTTAGCGCACCTAAAACGGGACTATGGCTACACCTTC
V: TRBV5-1; D: TRBD1; size: -; length: 15; J: TRBJ2-7; CDR3: CASSQPDRNSYEQYF; DNA: TGCGCCAGCAGCCAGCCGGACAGGAACTCCTACGAGCAGTACTTC
V: TRBV30; D: TRBD2; size: once; length: 20; J: TRBJ2-1; CDR3: CAWRPYPGRGGGELYNEQFF; DNA: TGTGCCTGGAGACCCTATCCCGGTCGGGGCGGGGGAGAACTATACAATGAGCAGTTCTTC
V: TRBV10-2; D: -; size: -; length: 12; J: TRBJ2-3; CDR3: CASSVGADTQYF; DNA: TGCGCCAGCAGTGTCGGGGCAGATACGCAGTATTTT
V: TRBV7-9; D: TRBD2; size: -; length: 15; J: TRBJ2-5; CDR3: CASSFGGGYQETQYF; DNA: TGTGCCAGCAGCTTCGGCGGGGGGTACCAAGAGACCCAGTACTTC
V: TRBV11-3; D: TRBD1; size: -; length: 14; J: TRBJ2-7; CDR3: CASSPRTGEGEQYF; DNA: TGTGCCAGCAGCCCTCGGACAGGGGAGGGCGAGCAGTACTTC
V: TRBV7-6; D: TRBD1; size: -; length: 15; J: TRBJ1-1; CDR3: CASSLDRTGNTEAFF; DNA: TGTGCCAGCAGCTTAGACAGGACAGGGAACACTGAAGCTTTCTTT
V: TRBV30; D: TRBD1; size: -; length: 16; J: TRBJ2-3; CDR3: CAWSLYTTGGTDTQYF; DNA: TGTGCCTGGAGTCTTTACACGACAGGGGGAACAGATACGCAGTATTTT
V: TRBV6-5; D: -; size: -; length: 14; J: TRBJ1-2; CDR3: CASTDVGGGNGYTF; DNA: TGTGCCAGCACCGATGTGGGGGGGGGAAATGGCTACACCTTC
V: TRBV27; D: -; size: -; length: 14; J: TRBJ1-5; CDR3: CASSSGRGNQPQHF; DNA: TGTGCCAGCAGTTCGGGGAGGGGCAATCAGCCCCAGCATTTT
V: TRBV24-1; D: -; size: -; length: 15; J: TRBJ1-2; CDR3: CATSDSRTDNYGYTF; DNA: TGTGCCACCAGTGATTCCCGGACAGATAACTATGGCTACACCTTC
V: TRBV2; D: -; size: few; length: 14; J: TRBJ2-2; CDR3: CASRDNSNTGELFF; DNA: TGTGCCAGCCGGGACAACTCGAACACCGGGGAGCTGTTTTTT
V: TRBV5-1; D: -; size: -; length: 15; J: TRBJ1-2; CDR3: CASSLSSGGNYGYTF; DNA: TGCGCCAGCAGCTTGTCTTCGGGGGGAAACTATGGCTACACCTTC
V: TRBV7-9; D: -; size: -; length: 16; J: TRBJ1-2; CDR3: CASSSSSWTANYGYTF; DNA: TGTGCCAGCAGCTCCTCCTCTTGGACAGCTAACTATGGCTACACCTTC
V: TRBV5-4; D: TRBD2; size: once; length: 16; J: TRBJ2-1; CDR3: CASSFGIAGTDNEQFF; DNA: TGTGCCAGCAGCTTCGGGATAGCGGGGACGGACAATGAGCAGTTCTTC
V: TRBV18; D: TRBD2; size: few; length: 17; J: TRBJ2-3; CDR3: CASSPSQRGAPGDTQYF; DNA: TGTGCCAGCTCACCAAGTCAGCGGGGGGCTCCGGGAGATACGCAGTATTTT
V: TRBV6-5; D: -; size: -; length: 13; J: TRBJ2-7; CDR3: CASSYEASYEQYF; DNA: TGTGCCAGCAGTTACGAAGCCTCCTACGAGCAGTACTTC
V: TRBV29-1; D: -; size: many; length: 13; J: TRBJ1-2; CDR3: CSVESGQQYGYTF; DNA: TGCAGCGTTGAGAGTGGACAGCAATATGGCTACACCTTC